The T cell receptor (beta chain) under discussion was sequenced for a study of cytomegalovirus exposure and HLA in healthy donors. PCR amplification relied on 60 Vbeta primers (plus 13 Jbeta primers). Repertoires were generated with immunoSEQ multiplex PCR, while TCRdb's copy carries only in-frame clones and drops some. The sample holds 85,000 to 90,000 clones, about 66% seen once. Trimming took off 3 bases at V and 0 bases at J, with 14 bases between the two ends. CDR1 is SGHVS, CDR2 FNYEAQ, per germline. The CDR3 totals 16 residues. The sequence was collected from a man aged 25 to 40 in good health and CMV-seronegative. The genes are TRBV7-6 and TRBJ1-1; the D is unclear. Sequenced material: PBMCs. The chain's CDR3 is CASSLFGRAMNTEAFF. CDR3 bases: TGTGCCAGCAGCTTGTTTGGGCGTGCCATGAACACTGAAGCTTTCTTT.